A selection of T cell receptor beta chains follows, all from one sample in a study of CD8+CD57+ T cells in acquired aplastic anemia. MiXCR, applied by TCRdb to the reads, yields one record per CDR3 protein. This sample yields hundreds of thousands of distinct CDR3 sequences, of which over 25% are seen a single time; 0.8% to 0.85% belongs to the top ten. The specimen was sorted CD4+, CD8+, or CD8+CD57+ T cells (not recorded which) from PBMCs. Source of these receptors: a human donor with aplastic anemia. Each CDR3 is given with its conserved first and last residue. A D gene is named only where the DNA matches it firmly. Some rows have no size entry. The others give once, few or many, or a class for an expanded clone.

- - TRBJ1-2 TRBV19 CASSPQIQASTDYTF TGTGCCAGTAGTCCGCAAATTCAGGCTTCGACCGACTACACCTTC
TRBD1 many TRBJ1-2 TRBV10-3 CAISAQGSNYGYTF TGTGCCATCAGTGCACAGGGGTCTAACTATGGCTACACCTTC
TRBD2 few TRBJ2-3 TRBV20-1 CSCLAGGATDTQYF TGCAGTTGCCTAGCGGGGGGGGCCACAGATACGCAGTATTTT
- many TRBJ1-4 TRBV19 CASTPGVNEKLFF TGTGCCAGTACCCCTGGAGTTAATGAAAAACTGTTTTTT
TRBD1 few TRBJ1-2 TRBV27 CASSLNRGRGYTF TGTGCCAGCAGCCTTAACAGGGGTCGGGGCTACACCTTC
TRBD1 many TRBJ1-6 TRBV14 CASSQGAGGFYNSPLHF TGTGCCAGCAGCCAAGGGGCAGGGGGCTTCTATAATTCACCCCTCCACTTT
- many TRBJ2-1 TRBV10-3 CAISDPSSVYNEQFF TGTGCCATCAGTGATCCTAGTTCCGTCTACAATGAGCAGTTCTTC
- many TRBJ1-5 TRBV29-1 CSVVAAANQPQHF TGCAGCGTTGTTGCAGCGGCCAATCAGCCCCAGCATTTT
TRBD1 many TRBJ1-2 TRBV29-1 CSVGPGTGTVGYTF TGCAGCGTGGGTCCCGGGACAGGGACCGTCGGCTACACCTTC
- few TRBJ2-7 TRBV7-3 CASSSPAGIRALPYEQYF TGTGCCAGCAGCTCCCCCGCGGGGATACGGGCCCTGCCCTACGAGCAGTACTTC
- - TRBJ2-1 TRBV13 CASLPQNRAYNEQFF TGTGCCAGTCTCCCTCAGAACAGGGCCTACAATGAGCAGTTCTTC
- - TRBJ2-7 TRBV10-1 CASSESGDLYEQYF TGCGCCAGCAGTGAGTCGGGGGACCTCTACGAGCAGTACTTC
- few TRBJ2-1 TRBV9 CASSYSGFGQFF TGTGCCAGCAGTTACTCGGGATTCGGGCAGTTCTTC
- - TRBJ2-7 TRBV20-1 CSARDPRGNPYEQYF TGCAGTGCTAGAGATCCCCGCGGGAACCCCTACGAGCAGTACTTC
TRBD1 few TRBJ1-2 TRBV28 CASRPDRGYGYTF TGTGCCAGCAGGCCGGACAGGGGTTATGGCTACACCTTC
TRBD2 once TRBJ2-7 TRBV6-4 CASSTGTSLFYEQYF TGTGCCAGTAGTACCGGGACTAGTCTTTTCTACGAGCAGTACTTC
- - TRBJ2-1 TRBV11-2 CASSARGAGYNEQFF TGTGCCAGCAGCGCTCGGGGGGCGGGTTACAATGAGCAGTTCTTC
TRBD1 - TRBJ2-7 TRBV2 CASSKSTGGGEQYF TGTGCCAGCAGTAAATCGACAGGGGGCGGCGAGCAGTACTTC
- few TRBJ2-1 TRBV7-2 CASSLRLINEQFF TGTGCCAGCAGCCTAAGACTGATCAATGAGCAGTTCTTC
TRBD1 many TRBJ1-5 TRBV10-3 CAIRTGMDQPQHF TGTGCCATCCGGACAGGGATGGATCAGCCCCAGCATTTT
TRBD1 many TRBJ1-2 TRBV7-2 CASSFGQGASSGYTF TGTGCCAGCAGCTTTGGACAGGGGGCAAGTAGTGGCTACACCTTC
- few TRBJ2-5 TRBV19 CASSPQRDLTSETQYF TGTGCCAGTAGTCCCCAACGGGACCTTACCTCAGAGACCCAGTACTTC
TRBD2 - TRBJ2-1 TRBV27 CASSRLAVDNEQFF TGTGCCAGCAGTCGACTAGCGGTCGACAATGAGCAGTTCTTC
- many TRBJ2-7 TRBV20-1 CSARVWVGYEQYF TGCAGTGCTAGAGTCTGGGTGGGCTACGAGCAGTACTTC
TRBD1 - TRBJ1-2 TRBV30 CAWSRGTGPFYGCTF TGTGCCTGGAGCAGAGGGACAGGCCCCTTCTATGGCTGCACCTTC
- many TRBJ1-2 TRBV2 CASSPAGGVYTF TGTGCCAGCAGTCCCGCCGGCGGGGTCTACACCTTC
- - TRBJ2-7 TRBV10-3 CAISETGAYEQYF TGTGCCATCAGTGAGACAGGCGCCTACGAGCAGTACTTC
- - TRBJ1-1 TRBV20-1 CSARDLGMSAFF TGCAGTGCTAGAGATTTGGGTATGTCGGCTTTCTTT
- many TRBJ1-6 TRBV10-3 CAISGERTRGFDSPLHF TGTGCCATCAGCGGCGAACGGACGAGGGGGTTCGATTCACCCCTCCACTTT
- few TRBJ1-5 TRBV24-1 CASSYSRYSNQPQHF TGTGCCAGCAGTTACTCCCGGTATAGCAATCAGCCCCAGCATTTT
TRBD1 many TRBJ1-6 TRBV5-1 CASRGDSNSPLHF TGCGCCAGCAGGGGGGACAGCAATTCACCCCTCCACTTT
- many TRBJ1-5 TRBV6-1 CASSQTGRSQPQHF TGTGCCAGCAGTCAAACAGGGCGATCTCAGCCCCAGCATTTT
- few TRBJ1-2 TRBV12-3/TRBV12-4 CASSFSDTYYGYTF TGTGCCAGCAGTTTCTCCGATACTTACTATGGCTACACCTTC
- - TRBJ2-5 TRBV5-1 CASSLEDRLEETQYF TGCGCCAGCAGCTTGGAGGATCGACTCGAAGAGACCCAGTACTTC
- few TRBJ2-7 TRBV29-1 CSVGEYGEQYF TGCAGCGTTGGGGAATACGGTGAGCAGTACTTC
- many TRBJ1-5 TRBV2 CASSYRTAQPQHF TGTGCCAGCAGCTACCGGACGGCTCAGCCCCAGCATTTT
- - TRBJ2-5 TRBV19 CASNRGTVGETQYF TGTGCCAGTAACCGCGGGACAGTCGGAGAGACCCAGTACTTC
- many TRBJ2-7 TRBV5-1 CASSQTSPYEQYF TGCGCCAGCAGTCAGACTTCACCCTACGAGCAGTACTTC
TRBD1 - TRBJ2-2 TRBV2 CASSPGQGRTGELFF TGTGCCAGCAGTCCGGGACAGGGGAGGACCGGGGAGCTGTTTTTT
- few TRBJ1-5 TRBV4-1 CASSPTGPPNQPQHF TGCGCCAGCAGCCCAACAGGGCCCCCTAATCAGCCCCAGCATTTT
TRBD1 few TRBJ1-1 TRBV5-4 CASTRGGTGDTEAFF TGTGCCAGCACGCGAGGTGGGACAGGGGACACTGAAGCTTTCTTT
TRBD1 few TRBJ2-7 TRBV10-2 CASTRPPGGQAYEQYF TGTGCCAGCACCCGCCCGCCAGGGGGCCAAGCCTACGAGCAGTACTTC
TRBD1 few TRBJ1-2 TRBV14 CASSPARQGAAYGYTF TGTGCCAGCAGCCCAGCTAGACAGGGGGCTGCCTATGGCTACACCTTC
TRBD2 - TRBJ2-7 TRBV19 CASSIGGLDSYEQYF TGTGCCAGTAGTATAGGTGGACTAGACTCCTACGAGCAGTACTTC
- - TRBJ1-5 TRBV11-2 CASSHRSNQPRHF TGTGCCAGCAGCCACCGGAGTAATCAGCCCCGGCATTTT
TRBD2 - TRBJ2-1 TRBV4-2 CASSPELAGSYNEQFF TGTGCCAGCAGCCCAGAACTAGCGGGCTCCTACAATGAGCAGTTCTTC
- - TRBJ1-6 TRBV6-5 CASSYSDLMYNSPLHF TGTGCCAGCAGTTACTCGGACCTGATGTATAATTCACCCCTCCACTTT
- - TRBJ1-5 TRBV30 CAWSWRDQPQHF TGTGCCTGGAGTTGGAGGGATCAGCCCCAGCATTTT
TRBD1 - TRBJ1-2 TRBV2 CASSVDRSANYGYTF TGTGCCAGCAGTGTGGACAGGAGTGCTAACTATGGCTACACCTTC
- few TRBJ1-2 TRBV7-7 CASSLFLCANYGYTF TGTGCTAGCAGCTTATTCTTATGTGCTAACTATGGCTACACCTTC
- - TRBJ2-3 TRBV25-1 CASIPSGTTDTQYF TGTGCCAGCATCCCCAGCGGAACCACAGATACGCAGTATTTT
TRBD2 - TRBJ2-1 TRBV11-1 CASRGLRTSGRVEGQFF TGTGCCAGCCGAGGACTGAGGACTAGCGGGAGGGTGGAGGGACAGTTCTTC
TRBD2 few TRBJ2-1 TRBV5-4 CASAASGGHNEQFF TGTGCCAGCGCGGCTAGCGGGGGGCACAATGAGCAGTTCTTC
- - TRBJ2-2 TRBV6-1 CASSRPGVTGELFF TGTGCCAGCAGCCGCCCAGGGGTTACCGGGGAGCTGTTTTTT
- few TRBJ1-5 TRBV6-1 CASSEAAAGNQPQHF TGTGCCAGCAGTGAAGCCGCGGCGGGCAATCAGCCCCAGCATTTT